This record looks at one T cell receptor (beta chain) sequence and its context. Clones were read by immunoSEQ multiplex PCR, and TCRdb kept only the in-frame ones, dropping some. The profile shows about 380,000 clones, approximately 80% of them singletons. The data were obtained in a study of blood T cell repertoires in COVID-19. This CDR3 contains 15 residues. V was trimmed by 5 bases and J by 6 bases, leaving 14 bases between them. Germline V lookup: CDR1 SNHLY, CDR2 FYNNEI. What was sequenced was peripheral blood. V is TRBV2 and J is TRBJ1-6; a possible D gene is TRBD1 (6 bases). The TCR comes from a human donor with acute or convalescent COVID-19. The donor label of this sample is uncertain. The CDR3 DNA is TGTGCCAGCAGTAGCTTTGGGGGCCCTAATTCACCCCTCCACTTT. Translating gives CASSSFGGPNSPLHF.